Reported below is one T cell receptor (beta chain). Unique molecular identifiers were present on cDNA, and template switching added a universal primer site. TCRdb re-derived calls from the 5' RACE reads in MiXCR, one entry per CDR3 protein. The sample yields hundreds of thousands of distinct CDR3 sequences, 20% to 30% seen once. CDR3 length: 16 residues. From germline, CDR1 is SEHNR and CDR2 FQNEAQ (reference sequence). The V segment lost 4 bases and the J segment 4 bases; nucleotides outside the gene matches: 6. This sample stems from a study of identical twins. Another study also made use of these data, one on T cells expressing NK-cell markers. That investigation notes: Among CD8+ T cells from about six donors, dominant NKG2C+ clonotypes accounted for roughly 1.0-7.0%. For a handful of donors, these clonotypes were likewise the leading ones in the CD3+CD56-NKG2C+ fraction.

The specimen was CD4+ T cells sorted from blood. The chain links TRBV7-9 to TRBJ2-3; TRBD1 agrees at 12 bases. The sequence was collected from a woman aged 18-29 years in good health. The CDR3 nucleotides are TGTGCCAGCAGCTCCACCGGGACAGGGGGCTCAGATACGCAGTATTTT. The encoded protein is CASSSTGTGGSDTQYF.